This entry features one T cell receptor (beta chain) sequence. Its antigen remains unidentified. The record originates from a study of OX40 agonist ivuxolimab in advanced cancers. Study-wide results and limits: Researchers did not determine the expanded peripheral T cells' antigen specificity. Also present in some nonresponders was a low level of normalized T-cell clonal expansion.

Using immunoSEQ multiplex PCR, the repertoire was profiled, and TCRdb retains in-frame clones only, with some absent. The table lists about 64,000 clones, about four fifths of them singletons, with 5% in the top ten. The CDR3 runs 12 residues. In germline, CDR1 is KGHSH, CDR2 LQKENI. The V gene lost 3 bases and the J gene lost 5 bases, with 7 bases spanning the gap. The V call is TRBV18, the J call TRBJ1-1; D unclear. The specimen was CD4+ or CD8+ T cells sorted from blood, collected in a trial of the OX40 agonist ivuxolimab. This clonotype originated in an adult with an advanced solid tumor such as melanoma, head and neck, liver or kidney cancer. CDR3 DNA: TGTGCCAGCTCACCGACGACGACTGAAGCTTTCTTT. Translation gives CASSPTTTEAFF.